This TCR beta chain comes out of a study of blood T cell repertoires in COVID-19. The V end was cut by 2 bases, the J end by 4 bases, with 11 bases between. This CDR3 spans 14 amino acids. Germline V gives CDR1 SGHTA, CDR2 FQGTGA. Clones were read by immunoSEQ multiplex PCR, and TCRdb kept only the in-frame ones, dropping some. The sample holds under 300,000 clones, about 68% seen once. This clonotype originated in a woman older than 75 with acute or convalescent COVID-19. The sequenced sample was peripheral blood. The chain links TRBV7-3 to TRBJ1-2; D might be TRBD1 (6 bases). The CDR3 loop is CASSLGSGAYGYTF. CDR3 in DNA: TGTGCCAGCAGCTTAGGGTCAGGGGCCTATGGCTACACCTTC.